This T cell receptor beta chain was identified during a study of T-cell memory formation after mild COVID-19. There are many counts of this clonotype. Germline V CDR1 and CDR2: LGHNA, YSLEER. The CDR3 loop spans 16 amino acids. Trimming cost V 0 bases and J 0 bases, with 6 bases left between them. TCRdb reanalysed the 5' RACE reads using MiXCR and keeps one entry per CDR3 protein. The data show 260,000 or so distinct CDR3 sequences, 16% seen once. The sample consisted of PBMCs or a T cell subset sorted from them (not recorded which). The chain is built from TRBV4-3 and TRBJ2-6; D possibly corresponds to TRBD1 (6 bases). This sequence was found in a man between 18 and 29 years old who had mild COVID-19 (a few samples of this study predate the infection). Cell type and time point are not known. CDR3 region: CASSQETGSGANVLTF. Here the CDR3 DNA reads TGCGCCAGCAGCCAAGAGACAGGCTCTGGGGCCAACGTCCTGACTTTC.